Each of the 4 T cell receptor beta chains below was sequenced from the same sample in a study of shared clonotypes between healthy human individuals. Produced via immunoSEQ multiplex PCR; TCRdb's table is partial and in-frame only. The repertoire has about 470,000 clones, roughly 77% of them found once; the top ten carry roughly an eighth. The material sequenced was PBMCs. These receptors all stem from a woman in her forties in good health. Some clones in this sample may be carry-over from other donors' samples.

The sample holds a few counts of this clone. An end of the junction does not agree with germline; a read error may underlie this. The rearrangement joins TRBV7-7 to TRBJ2-1; D possibly uses TRBD1 or TRBD2 (5 bases each). CDR3 length: 13 residues. Germline V gene sequence: CDR1 SSHAT, CDR2 FNYEAQ (reference sequence). The CDR3 nucleotides are TGTGCTAGCAGCCCGGGGAAAGGGGTTGAGCAGTTCTTC. This sequence encodes CASSPGKGVEQFF. Together with reference TRBV7-7 and TRBJ2-1, the CDR3 gives the full variable domain: GAGVSQSPRYKVTKRGQDVTLRCDPISSHATLYWYQQALGQGPEFLTYFNYEAQPDKSGLPSDRFSAERPEGSISTLTIQRTEQRDSAMYRCASSPGKGVEQFFGPGTRLTVL.

The chain employs TRBV5-4 and TRBJ1-3, with 9 nucleotides matching TRBD1. Germline V gene data show CDR1 as SGHNT and CDR2 as YYREEE (reference sequence). V gave up 0 bases and J gave up 4 bases; unmatched junction bases: 5. This CDR3 contains 16 residues. The CDR3 is CASSLARTGVGNTIYF. The CDR3, as DNA: TGTGCCAGCAGCTTGGCAAGGACAGGGGTCGGAAACACCATATATTTT. Drawing the rest from reference TRBV5-4 and TRBJ1-3, the complete variable domain is ETGVTQSPTHLIKTRGQQVTLRCSSQSGHNTVSWYQQALGQGPQFIFQYYREEENGRGNFPPRFSGLQFPNYSSELNVNALELDDSALYLCASSLARTGVGNTIYFGEGSWLTVV.

Comments on this clone: Other DNA sequences within the sample encode an identical CDR3. The rearrangement links TRBV27 to TRBJ2-3; 8 bases map to TRBD2. The length of the CDR3 is 14 residues. The J segment lost 0 bases and the V segment lost 5 bases, leaving 1 base of the junction unmatched. Germline-derived CDR1 and CDR2 are MNHEY and SMNVEV (reference sequence). The CDR3 DNA follows: TGTGCCAGCAGTCTAGCGGGTAGCACAGATACGCAGTATTTT. This gives the protein CASSLAGSTDTQYF.

This chain joins TRBV27 and TRBJ2-7; D call uncertain. Between the trimmed V and J ends, which lost 3 bases and 0 bases, there was a span of 9 bases. The V gene's germline CDR1 is MNHEY and CDR2 SMNVEV (reference sequence). The CDR3 loop spans 14 amino acids. The CDR3 region is CASSFSRNSYEQYF. The CDR3 bases are TGTGCCAGCAGTTTTTCGAGAAACTCCTACGAGCAGTACTTC.